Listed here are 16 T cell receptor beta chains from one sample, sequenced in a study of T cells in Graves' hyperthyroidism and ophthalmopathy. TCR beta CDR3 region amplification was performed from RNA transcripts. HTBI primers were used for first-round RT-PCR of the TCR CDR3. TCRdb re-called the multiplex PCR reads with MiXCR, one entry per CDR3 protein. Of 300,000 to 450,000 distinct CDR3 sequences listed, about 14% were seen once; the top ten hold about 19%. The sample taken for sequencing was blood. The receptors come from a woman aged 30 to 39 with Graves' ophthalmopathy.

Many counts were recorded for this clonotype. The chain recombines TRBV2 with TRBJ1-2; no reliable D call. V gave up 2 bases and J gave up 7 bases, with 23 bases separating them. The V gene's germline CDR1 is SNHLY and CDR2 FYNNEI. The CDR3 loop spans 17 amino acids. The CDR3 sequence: CASSEYGLDVPTGGYTF. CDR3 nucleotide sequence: TGTGCCAGCAGTGAATACGGACTGGACGTACCCACGGGTGGCTACACCTTC.

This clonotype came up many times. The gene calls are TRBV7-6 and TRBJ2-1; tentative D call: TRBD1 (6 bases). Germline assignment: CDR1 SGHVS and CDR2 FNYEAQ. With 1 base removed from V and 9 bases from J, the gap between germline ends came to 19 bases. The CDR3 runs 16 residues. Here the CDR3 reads CASSLGPSQVGGEQFF. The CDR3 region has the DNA TGTGCCAGCAGCTTAGGCCCCAGCCAGGTAGGGGGTGAGCAGTTCTTC.

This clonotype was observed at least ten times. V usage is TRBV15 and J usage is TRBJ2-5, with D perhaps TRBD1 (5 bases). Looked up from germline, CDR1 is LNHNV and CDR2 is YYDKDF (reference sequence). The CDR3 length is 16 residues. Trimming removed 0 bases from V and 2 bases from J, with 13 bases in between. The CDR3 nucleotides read TGTGCCACCAGCAGAGATCTGAGACAGACTCAAGAGACCCAGTACTTC. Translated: CATSRDLRQTQETQYF.

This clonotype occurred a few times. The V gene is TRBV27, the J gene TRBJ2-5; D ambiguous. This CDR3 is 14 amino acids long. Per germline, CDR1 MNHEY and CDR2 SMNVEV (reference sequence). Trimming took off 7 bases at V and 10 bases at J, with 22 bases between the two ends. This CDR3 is CASTQAGRLMNQYF. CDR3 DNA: TGTGCCAGCACCCAGGCCGGAAGGTTGATGAACCAGTACTTC.

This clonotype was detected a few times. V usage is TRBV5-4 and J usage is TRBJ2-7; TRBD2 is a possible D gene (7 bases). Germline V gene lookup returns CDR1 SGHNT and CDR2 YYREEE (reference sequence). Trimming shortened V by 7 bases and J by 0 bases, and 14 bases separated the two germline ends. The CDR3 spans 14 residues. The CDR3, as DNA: TGTGCCAGCGGCGAGGGGGGGGGCTCCTACGAGCAGTACTTC. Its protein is CASGEGGGSYEQYF.

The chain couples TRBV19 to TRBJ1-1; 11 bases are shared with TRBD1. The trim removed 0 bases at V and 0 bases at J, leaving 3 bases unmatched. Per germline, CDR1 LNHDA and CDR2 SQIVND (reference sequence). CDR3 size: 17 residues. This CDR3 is CASSIDPDRGLNTEAFF. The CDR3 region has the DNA TGTGCCAGTAGTATAGATCCGGACAGGGGGCTGAACACTGAAGCTTTCTTT.

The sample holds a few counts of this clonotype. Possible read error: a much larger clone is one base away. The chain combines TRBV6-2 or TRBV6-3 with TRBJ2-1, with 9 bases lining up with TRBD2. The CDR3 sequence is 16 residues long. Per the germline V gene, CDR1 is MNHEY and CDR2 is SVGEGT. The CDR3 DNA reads TGTACCAGCGGGGACCTAGCGGGGATCTCCTACAATGAGCAGTTCTTC. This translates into CTSGDLAGISYNEQFF.

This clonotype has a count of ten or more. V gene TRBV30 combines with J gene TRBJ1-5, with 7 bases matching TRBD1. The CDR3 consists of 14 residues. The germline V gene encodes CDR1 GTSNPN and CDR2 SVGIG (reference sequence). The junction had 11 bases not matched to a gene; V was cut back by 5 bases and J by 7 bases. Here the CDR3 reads CAWASGGGGQPQHF. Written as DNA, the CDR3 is TGTGCCTGGGCCTCTGGAGGGGGCGGGCAGCCCCAGCATTTT.

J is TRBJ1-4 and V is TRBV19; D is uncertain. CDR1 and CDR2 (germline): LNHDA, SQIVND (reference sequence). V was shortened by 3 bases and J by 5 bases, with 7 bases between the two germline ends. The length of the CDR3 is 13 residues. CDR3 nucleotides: TGTGCCAGTAGTATCAACAGAAATGAAAAACTGTTTTTT. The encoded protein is CASSINRNEKLFF.

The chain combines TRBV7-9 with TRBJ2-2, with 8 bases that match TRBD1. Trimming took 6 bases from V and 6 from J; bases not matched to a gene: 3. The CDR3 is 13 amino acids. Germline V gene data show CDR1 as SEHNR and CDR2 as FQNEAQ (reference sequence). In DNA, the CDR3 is TGTGCCAGCAGAGAGACAGGGGCCGGGGAGCTGTTTTTT. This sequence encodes CASRETGAGELFF.

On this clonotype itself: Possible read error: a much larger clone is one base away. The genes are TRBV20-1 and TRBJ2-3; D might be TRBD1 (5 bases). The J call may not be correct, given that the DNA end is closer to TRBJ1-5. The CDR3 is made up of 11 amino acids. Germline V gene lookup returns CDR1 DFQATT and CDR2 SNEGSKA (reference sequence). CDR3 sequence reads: CSAGGADTQHF. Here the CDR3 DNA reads TGCAGTGCTGGAGGGGCAGATACGCAGCATTTT.

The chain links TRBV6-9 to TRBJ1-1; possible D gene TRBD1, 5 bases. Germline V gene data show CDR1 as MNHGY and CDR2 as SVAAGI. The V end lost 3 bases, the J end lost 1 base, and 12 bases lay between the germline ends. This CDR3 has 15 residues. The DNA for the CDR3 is TGTGCCAGCAGTTACAGCTCAGGGCCGAACACTGAAGCTTTCTTT. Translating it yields CASSYSSGPNTEAFF.

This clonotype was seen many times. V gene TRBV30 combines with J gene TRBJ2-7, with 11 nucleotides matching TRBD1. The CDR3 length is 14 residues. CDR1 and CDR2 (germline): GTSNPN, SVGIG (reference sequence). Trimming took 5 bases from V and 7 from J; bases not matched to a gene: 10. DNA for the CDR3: TGTGCCTGGGACGTAGGACAGGGGGCGCGTGAGCAGTACTTC. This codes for CAWDVGQGAREQYF.

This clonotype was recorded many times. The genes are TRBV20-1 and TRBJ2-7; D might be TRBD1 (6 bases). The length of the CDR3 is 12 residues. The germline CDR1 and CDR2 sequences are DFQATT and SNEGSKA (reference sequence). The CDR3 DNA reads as TGCAGCGCGGACAGTGGGGGCTACGAGCAGTACTTC. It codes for CSADSGGYEQYF.

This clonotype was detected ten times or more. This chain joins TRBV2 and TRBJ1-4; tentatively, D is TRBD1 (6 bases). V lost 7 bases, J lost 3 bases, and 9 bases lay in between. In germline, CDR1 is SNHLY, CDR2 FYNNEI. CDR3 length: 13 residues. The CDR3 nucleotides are TGTGCCAGCACCGCAGGGGCTAATGAAAAACTGTTTTTT. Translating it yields CASTAGANEKLFF.

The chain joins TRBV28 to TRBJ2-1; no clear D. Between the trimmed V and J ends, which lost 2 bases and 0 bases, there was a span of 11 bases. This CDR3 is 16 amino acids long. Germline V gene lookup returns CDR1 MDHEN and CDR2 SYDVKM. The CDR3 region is CASSLPGYNSYNEQFF. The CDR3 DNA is TGTGCCAGCAGTTTACCCGGATATAACTCCTACAATGAGCAGTTCTTC. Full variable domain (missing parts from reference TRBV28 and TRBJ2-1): DVKVTQSSRYLVKRTGEKVFLECVQDMDHENMFWYRQDPGLGLRLIYFSYDVKMKEKGDIPEGYSVSREKKERFSLILESASTNQTSMYLCASSLPGYNSYNEQFFGPGTRLTVL.